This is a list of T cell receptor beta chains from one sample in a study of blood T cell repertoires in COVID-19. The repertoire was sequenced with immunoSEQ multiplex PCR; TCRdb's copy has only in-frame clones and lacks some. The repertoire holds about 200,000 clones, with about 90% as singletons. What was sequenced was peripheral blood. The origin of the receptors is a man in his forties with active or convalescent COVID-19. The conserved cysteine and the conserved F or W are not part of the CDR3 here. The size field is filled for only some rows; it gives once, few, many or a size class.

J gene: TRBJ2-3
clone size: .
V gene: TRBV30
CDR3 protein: AWRRPGQGTDTQY

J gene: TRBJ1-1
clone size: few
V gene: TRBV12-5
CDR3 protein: ASNRDRTEAF

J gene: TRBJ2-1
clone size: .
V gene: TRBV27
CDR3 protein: ASSSLRPHNEQF

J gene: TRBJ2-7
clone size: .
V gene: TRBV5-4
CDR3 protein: ASRGGRDSSYEQY

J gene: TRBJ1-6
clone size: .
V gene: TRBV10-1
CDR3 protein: ASSGPGQGDSPLH

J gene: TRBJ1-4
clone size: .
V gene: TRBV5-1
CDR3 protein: ASRRVPEGALNEKLF

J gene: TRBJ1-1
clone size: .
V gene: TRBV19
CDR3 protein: ASSIVAGTEAF

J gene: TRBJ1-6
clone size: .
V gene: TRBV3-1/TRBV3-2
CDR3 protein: ASSQLQTGNLH

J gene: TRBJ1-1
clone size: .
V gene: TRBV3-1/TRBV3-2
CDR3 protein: ASSPPPPGGAKNTEAF

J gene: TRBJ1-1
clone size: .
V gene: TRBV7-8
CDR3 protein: ASSLDDRNTEAF

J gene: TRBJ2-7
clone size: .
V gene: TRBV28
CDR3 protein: ASSPAGFTYEQY

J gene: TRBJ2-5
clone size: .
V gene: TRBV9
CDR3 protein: ASSAQGLQETQY

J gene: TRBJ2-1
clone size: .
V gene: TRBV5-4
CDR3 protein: ASSQTGVDEQF

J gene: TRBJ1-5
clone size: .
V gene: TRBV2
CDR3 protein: ASSDYNRNQPQH

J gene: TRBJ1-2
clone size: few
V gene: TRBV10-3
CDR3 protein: AISSGQSLAGYGYT

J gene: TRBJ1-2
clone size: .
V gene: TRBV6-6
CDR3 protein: ASSYPTHEGYGYT

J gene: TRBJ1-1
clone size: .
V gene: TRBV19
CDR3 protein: ASSTRQANTEAF

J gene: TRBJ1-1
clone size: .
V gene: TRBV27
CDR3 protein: ASSSGGTEAF

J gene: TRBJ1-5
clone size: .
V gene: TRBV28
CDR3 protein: ASSRGLEQPQH

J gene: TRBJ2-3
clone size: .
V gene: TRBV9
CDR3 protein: ASKSTGGSLDTQY

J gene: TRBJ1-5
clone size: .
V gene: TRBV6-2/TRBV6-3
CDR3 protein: ASSYLAGNQPQH

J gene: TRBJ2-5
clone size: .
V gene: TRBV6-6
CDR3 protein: ASSRSGGEETQY

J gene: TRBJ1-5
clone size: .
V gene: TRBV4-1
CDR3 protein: ASSQLTGRGQPQH

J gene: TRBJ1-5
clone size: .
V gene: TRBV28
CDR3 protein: ASTFVSNQPQH

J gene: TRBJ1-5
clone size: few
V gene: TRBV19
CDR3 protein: ASSKGSGTGFSNQPQH

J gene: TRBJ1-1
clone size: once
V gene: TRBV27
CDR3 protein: ASRGAIGAF

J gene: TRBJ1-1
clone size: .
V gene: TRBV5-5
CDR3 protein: ASSLTPGPGMNTEAF

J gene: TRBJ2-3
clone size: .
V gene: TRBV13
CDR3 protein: ASSLGAGGDTDTQY

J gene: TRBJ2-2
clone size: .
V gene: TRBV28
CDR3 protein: ASSLPTRQRVLAGELF

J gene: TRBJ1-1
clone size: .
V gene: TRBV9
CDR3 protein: ASSVGDRGHTEAF

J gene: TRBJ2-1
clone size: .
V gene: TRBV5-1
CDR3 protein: ASSQETSGGYNEQF

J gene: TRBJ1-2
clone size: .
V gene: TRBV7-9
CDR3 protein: ASSPQGFGGYT

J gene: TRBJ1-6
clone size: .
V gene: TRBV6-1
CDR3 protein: ASSESSEGLPLH

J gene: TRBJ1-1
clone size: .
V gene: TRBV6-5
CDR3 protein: ASIPGTGRNTEAF

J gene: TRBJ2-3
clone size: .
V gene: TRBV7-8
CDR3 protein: ASSPHTGQGSTDTQY

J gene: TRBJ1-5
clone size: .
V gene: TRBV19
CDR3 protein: ASNPGLGVRQPQH

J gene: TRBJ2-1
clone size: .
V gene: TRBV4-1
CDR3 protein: ASSPQTSRDWRNEQF

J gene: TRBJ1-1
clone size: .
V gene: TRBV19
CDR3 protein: ASRKGGTNTEAF

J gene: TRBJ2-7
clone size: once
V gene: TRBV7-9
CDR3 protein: ASSFDSYYYEQY

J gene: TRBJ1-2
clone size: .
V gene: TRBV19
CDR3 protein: ASSPSTGSRLGYT

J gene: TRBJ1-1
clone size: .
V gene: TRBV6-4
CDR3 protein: ASSGTGWDTEAF

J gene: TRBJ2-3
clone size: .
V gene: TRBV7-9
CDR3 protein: ASSSSGRTSTDTQY

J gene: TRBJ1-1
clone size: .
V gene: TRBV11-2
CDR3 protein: ASSRAGTGMNTEAF

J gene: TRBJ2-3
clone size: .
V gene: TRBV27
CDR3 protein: ASSLGASTDTQY

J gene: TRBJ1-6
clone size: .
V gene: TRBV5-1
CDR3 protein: ASSLGLGVAGSPLH

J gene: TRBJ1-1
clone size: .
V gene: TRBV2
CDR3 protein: ASSEGTGTEAF